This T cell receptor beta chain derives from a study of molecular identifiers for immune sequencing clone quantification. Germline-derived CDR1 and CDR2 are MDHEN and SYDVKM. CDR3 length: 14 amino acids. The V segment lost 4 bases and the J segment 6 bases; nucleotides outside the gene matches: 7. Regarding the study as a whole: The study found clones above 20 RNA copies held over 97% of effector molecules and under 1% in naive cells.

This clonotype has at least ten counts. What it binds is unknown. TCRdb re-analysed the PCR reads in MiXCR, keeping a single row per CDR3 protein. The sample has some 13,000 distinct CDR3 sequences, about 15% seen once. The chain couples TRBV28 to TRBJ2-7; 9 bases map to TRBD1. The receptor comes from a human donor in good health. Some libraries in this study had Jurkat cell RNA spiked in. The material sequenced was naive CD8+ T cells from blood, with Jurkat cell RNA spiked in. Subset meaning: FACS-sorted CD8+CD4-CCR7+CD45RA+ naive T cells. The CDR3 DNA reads TGTGCCAGCAGTTCCGGGACAGGGCTCTCCGAGCAGTACTTC. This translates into CASSSGTGLSEQYF.